The clone carrying this TCR beta chain was counted a single time. The target antigen is unknown. This sample is part of a study of T cell responses to AZD1222 COVID-19 vaccine. Study-level points and caveats: It was only after the peak T cell response that any repertoires were sampled. White British donors predominated, females outnumbered males, and clonal diversity was possibly underestimated. The reported proportion of spike-specific TCRs targeting unmutated variant regions was nearly half. Two AZD1222 administrations were followed by greater Spike-specific TCR breadth and depth.

CDR3 length: 15 amino acids. Using immunoSEQ multiplex PCR, the repertoire was profiled, and TCRdb retains in-frame clones only, with some absent. The sample lists roughly 51,000 clones; roughly 90% were seen once. This sequence was found in an adult who received the AZD1222 COVID-19 vaccine. The specimen comprised peripheral blood, sampled 28 days after the second AZD1222 dose. The chain joins TRBV21-1 to TRBJ2-7; the table's D call of TRBD1 was not tested on the DNA. TRBV21-1 is described as a pseudogene. CDR3 residues: CASSAGTRSSYEQYF. CDR3 DNA: TGTGCCAGCAGCGCCGGGACACGGAGCTCCTACGAGCAGTACTTC.